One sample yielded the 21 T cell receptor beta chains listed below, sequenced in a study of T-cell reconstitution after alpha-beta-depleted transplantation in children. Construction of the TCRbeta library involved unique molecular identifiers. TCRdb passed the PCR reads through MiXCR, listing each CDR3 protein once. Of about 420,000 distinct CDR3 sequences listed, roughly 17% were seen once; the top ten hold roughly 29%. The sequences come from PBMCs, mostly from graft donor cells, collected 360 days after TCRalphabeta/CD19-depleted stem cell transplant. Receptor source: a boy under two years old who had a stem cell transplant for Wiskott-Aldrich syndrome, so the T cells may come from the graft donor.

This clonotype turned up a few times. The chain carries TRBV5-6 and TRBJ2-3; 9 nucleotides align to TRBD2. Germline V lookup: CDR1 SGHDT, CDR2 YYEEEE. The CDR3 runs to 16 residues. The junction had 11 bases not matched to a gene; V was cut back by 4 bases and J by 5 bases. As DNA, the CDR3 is TGTGCCAGCAGCCCCCTTAGCGGGGGTCAGAGAGATACGCAGTATTTT. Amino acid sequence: CASSPLSGGQRDTQYF. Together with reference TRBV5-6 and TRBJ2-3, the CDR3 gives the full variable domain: DAGVTQSPTHLIKTRGQQVTLRCSPKSGHDTVSWYQQALGQGPQFIFQYYEEEERQRGNFPDRFSGHQFPNYSSELNVNALLLGDSALYLCASSPLSGGQRDTQYFGPGTRLTVL.

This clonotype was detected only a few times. CDR3 in DNA: TGTGCCAGCAGCTTAAGTCAGCGACTCTACGAGCAGTACTTC. This codes for CASSLSQRLYEQYF. The chain employs TRBV11-2 and TRBJ2-7; no clear D. Germline V gene lookup returns CDR1 SGHAT and CDR2 FQNNGV. The V gene lost 2 bases and the J gene lost 3 bases, with 11 bases spanning the gap. The CDR3 runs to 14 residues.

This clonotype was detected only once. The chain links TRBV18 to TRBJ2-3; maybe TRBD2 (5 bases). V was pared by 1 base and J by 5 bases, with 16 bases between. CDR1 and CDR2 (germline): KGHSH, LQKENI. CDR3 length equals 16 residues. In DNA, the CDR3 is TGTGCCAGCTCACCACAAGCGAGGGCCGGAGGAGATACGCAGTATTTT. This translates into CASSPQARAGGDTQYF.

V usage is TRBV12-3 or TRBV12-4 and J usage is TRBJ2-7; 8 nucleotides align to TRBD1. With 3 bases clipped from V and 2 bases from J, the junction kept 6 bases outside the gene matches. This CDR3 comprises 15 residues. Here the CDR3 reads CASSFRQGATYEQYF. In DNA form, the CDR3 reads TGTGCCAGCAGTTTCCGCCAGGGGGCCACCTACGAGCAGTACTTC.

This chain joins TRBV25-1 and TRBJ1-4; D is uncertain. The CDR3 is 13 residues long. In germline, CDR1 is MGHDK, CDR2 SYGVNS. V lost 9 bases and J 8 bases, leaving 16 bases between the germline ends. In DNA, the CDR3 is TGTGCCAGAACGGACCTCCGAGGGGAAAAACTGTTTTTT. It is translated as CARTDLRGEKLFF.

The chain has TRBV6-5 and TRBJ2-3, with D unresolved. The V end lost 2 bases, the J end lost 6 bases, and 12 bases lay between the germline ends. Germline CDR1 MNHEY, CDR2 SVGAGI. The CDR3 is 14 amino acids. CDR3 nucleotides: TGTGCCAGCAGTTACAGGCGCCCCGCGGATACGCAGTATTTT. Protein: CASSYRRPADTQYF.

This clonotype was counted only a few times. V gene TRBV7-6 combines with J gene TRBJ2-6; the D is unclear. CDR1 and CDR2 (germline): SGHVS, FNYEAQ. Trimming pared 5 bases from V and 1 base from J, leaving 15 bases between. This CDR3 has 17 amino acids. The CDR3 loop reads CASSRVTRPSGANVLTF. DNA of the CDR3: TGTGCCAGCAGCCGAGTGACTCGGCCTTCTGGGGCCAACGTCCTGACTTTC.

The CDR3 DNA is TGTGCCAGCAGCTTATTGGCGGGAGGGCTCGGTGAGCAGTTCTTC. It encodes CASSLLAGGLGEQFF. The chain uses TRBV7-2 and TRBJ2-1, with TRBD2 identical over 9 bases. Germline V gene lookup returns CDR1 SGHTA and CDR2 FQGNSA. The CDR3 has 15 residues. With 2 bases clipped from V and 9 bases from J, the junction kept 8 bases outside the gene matches.

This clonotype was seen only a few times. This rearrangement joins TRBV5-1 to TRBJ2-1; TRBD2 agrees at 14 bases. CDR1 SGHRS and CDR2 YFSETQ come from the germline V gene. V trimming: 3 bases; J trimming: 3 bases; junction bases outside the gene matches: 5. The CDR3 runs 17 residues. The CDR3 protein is CASSWGLAGEDYNEQFF. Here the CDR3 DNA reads TGCGCCAGCAGCTGGGGACTAGCGGGAGAAGACTACAATGAGCAGTTCTTC.

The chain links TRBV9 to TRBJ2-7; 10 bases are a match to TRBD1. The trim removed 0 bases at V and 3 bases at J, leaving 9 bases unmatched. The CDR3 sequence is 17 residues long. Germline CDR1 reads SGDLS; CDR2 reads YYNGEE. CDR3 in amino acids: CASSVGPGQGRVYEQYF. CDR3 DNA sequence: TGTGCCAGCAGCGTAGGACCGGGACAGGGGAGGGTCTACGAGCAGTACTTC.

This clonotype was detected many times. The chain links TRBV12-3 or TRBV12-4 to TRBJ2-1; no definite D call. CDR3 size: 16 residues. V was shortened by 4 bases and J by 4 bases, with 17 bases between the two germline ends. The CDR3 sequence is CASSWAKMKGYNEQFF. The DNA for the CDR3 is TGTGCCAGCAGTTGGGCTAAAATGAAGGGTTACAATGAGCAGTTCTTC.

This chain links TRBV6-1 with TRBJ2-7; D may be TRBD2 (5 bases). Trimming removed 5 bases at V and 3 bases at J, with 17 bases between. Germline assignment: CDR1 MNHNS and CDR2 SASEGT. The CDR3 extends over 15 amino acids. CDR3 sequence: CASSKLVDYYYEQYF. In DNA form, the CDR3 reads TGTGCCAGCAGTAAACTAGTAGACTACTACTACGAGCAGTACTTC.

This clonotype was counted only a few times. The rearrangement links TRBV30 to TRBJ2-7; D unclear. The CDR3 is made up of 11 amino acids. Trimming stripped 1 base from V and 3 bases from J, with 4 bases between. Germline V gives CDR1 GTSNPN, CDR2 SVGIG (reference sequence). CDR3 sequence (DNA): TGTGCCTGGAGTGCGCTCTACGAGCAGTACTTC. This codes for CAWSALYEQYF. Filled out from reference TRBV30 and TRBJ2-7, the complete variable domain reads SQTIHQWPATLVQPVGSPLSLECTVEGTSNPNLYWYRQAAGRGLQLLFYSVGIGQISSEVPQNLSASRPQDRQFILSSKKLLLSDSGFYLCAWSALYEQYFGPGTRLTVT.

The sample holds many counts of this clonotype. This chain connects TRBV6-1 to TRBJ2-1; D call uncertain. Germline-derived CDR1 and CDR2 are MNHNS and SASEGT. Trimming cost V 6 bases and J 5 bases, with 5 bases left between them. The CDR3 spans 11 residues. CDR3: CASRKNNEQFF. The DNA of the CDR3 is TGTGCCAGCAGGAAGAACAATGAGCAGTTCTTC.

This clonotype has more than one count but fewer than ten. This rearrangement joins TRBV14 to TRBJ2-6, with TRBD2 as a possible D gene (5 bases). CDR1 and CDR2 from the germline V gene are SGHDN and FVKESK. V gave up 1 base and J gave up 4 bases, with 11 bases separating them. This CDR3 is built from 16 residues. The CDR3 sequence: CASSQVLGVGANVLTF. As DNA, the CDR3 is TGTGCCAGCAGCCAAGTCCTCGGGGTCGGGGCCAACGTCCTGACTTTC.

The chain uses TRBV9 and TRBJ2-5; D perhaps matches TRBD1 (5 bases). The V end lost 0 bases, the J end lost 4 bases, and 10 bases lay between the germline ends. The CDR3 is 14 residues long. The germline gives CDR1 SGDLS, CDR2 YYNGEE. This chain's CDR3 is CASSVELGRETQYF. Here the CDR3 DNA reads TGTGCCAGCAGCGTAGAGTTGGGGCGAGAGACCCAGTACTTC.

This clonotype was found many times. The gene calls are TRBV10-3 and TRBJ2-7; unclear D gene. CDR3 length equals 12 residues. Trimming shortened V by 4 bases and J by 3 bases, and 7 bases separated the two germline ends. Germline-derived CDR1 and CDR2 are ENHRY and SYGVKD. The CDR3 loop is CAISANNYEQYF. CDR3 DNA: TGTGCCATCAGTGCCAATAACTACGAGCAGTACTTC.

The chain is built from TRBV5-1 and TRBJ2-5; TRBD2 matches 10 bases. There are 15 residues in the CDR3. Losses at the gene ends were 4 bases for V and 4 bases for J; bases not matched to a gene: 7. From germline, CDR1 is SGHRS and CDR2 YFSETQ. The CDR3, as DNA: TGCGCCAGCAGCATTCTAGCGGGGGACCCAGAGACCCAGTACTTC. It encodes CASSILAGDPETQYF. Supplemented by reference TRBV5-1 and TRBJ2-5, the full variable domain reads KAGVTQTPRYLIKTRGQQVTLSCSPISGHRSVSWYQQTPGQGLQFLFEYFSETQRNKGNFPGRFSGRQFSNSRSEMNVSTLELGDSALYLCASSILAGDPETQYFGPGTRLLVL.

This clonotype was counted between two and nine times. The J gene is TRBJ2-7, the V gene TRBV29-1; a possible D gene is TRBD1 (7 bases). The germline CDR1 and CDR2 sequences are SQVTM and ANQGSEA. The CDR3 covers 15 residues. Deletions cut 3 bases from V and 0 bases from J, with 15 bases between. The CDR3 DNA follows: TGCAGCGTTGAGATACTAGCAGGGGGCTCCTACGAGCAGTACTTC. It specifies CSVEILAGGSYEQYF.

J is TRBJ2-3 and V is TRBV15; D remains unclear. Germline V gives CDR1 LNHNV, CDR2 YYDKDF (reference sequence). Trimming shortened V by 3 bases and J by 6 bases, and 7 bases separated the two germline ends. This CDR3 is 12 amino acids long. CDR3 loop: CATSRLGDTQYF. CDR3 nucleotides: TGTGCCACCAGCAGGCTAGGGGATACGCAGTATTTT.

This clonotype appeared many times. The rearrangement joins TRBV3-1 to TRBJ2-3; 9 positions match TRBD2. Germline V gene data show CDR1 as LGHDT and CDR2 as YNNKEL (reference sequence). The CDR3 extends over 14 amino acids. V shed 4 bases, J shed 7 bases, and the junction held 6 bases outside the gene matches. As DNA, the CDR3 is TGTGCCAGCAGCCCCGGACTAGCGAAGCATACGCAGTATTTT. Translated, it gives CASSPGLAKHTQYF.